This entry lists 25 T cell receptor beta chains sequenced from one sample in a study of T cell repertoires in cytomegalovirus infection. TCRdb passed the reads through MiXCR, listing each CDR3 protein once. The data contain 630,000 or so distinct CDR3 sequences, approximately 25% of them singletons. Sequencing was carried out using CD8+ T cells from PBMCs. These receptor sequences come from a human donor in good health (CMV status not recorded). Some clones in this sample may be carry-over from other donors' samples.

The chain combines TRBV7-9 with TRBJ2-1, with 9 bases matching TRBD2. V was clipped by 4 bases and J by 4 bases; unmatched bases: 8. CDR1 is SEHNR and CDR2 is FQNEAQ in the germline V gene (reference sequence). The CDR3 has 16 residues. The chain's CDR3 is CASSSPAGGKYNEQFF. The CDR3, as DNA: TGTGCCAGCAGCTCCCCAGCGGGGGGAAAATACAATGAGCAGTTCTTC.

This clonotype was observed a few times. The chain carries TRBV7-6 and TRBJ1-4, with a tentative D call TRBD1 (5 bases). Trimming removed 5 bases from V and 3 bases from J, with 10 bases in between. Germline CDR1 SGHVS, CDR2 FNYEAQ. This CDR3 is 14 amino acids long. The DNA for the CDR3 is TGTGCCAGCAGCACCAGGGCGCCTAATGAAAAACTGTTTTTT. It yields the protein CASSTRAPNEKLFF.

As to this clonotype: At one end the junction does not follow the germline gene, possibly because of a read error. The genes are TRBV7-9 and TRBJ2-1; TRBD1 agrees at 8 bases. The germline V gene encodes CDR1 SEHNR and CDR2 FQNEAQ (reference sequence). CDR3 length: 15 residues. CDR3 residues: CANSLRTGKYNEQFF. In DNA form, the CDR3 reads TGTGCCAACAGCCTACGGACAGGGAAGTACAATGAGCAGTTCTTC.

In this sample, this clonotype turned up a few times. The chain carries TRBV27 and TRBJ2-7; perhaps TRBD1 as D (5 bases). Trimming removed 5 bases from V and 0 bases from J, with 5 bases in between. From germline, CDR1 is MNHEY and CDR2 SMNVEV (reference sequence). The CDR3 extends over 12 amino acids. The CDR3 DNA sequence: TGTGCCAGCAGTGGGGCCTCCTACGAGCAGTACTTC. Translating gives CASSGASYEQYF.

The genes are TRBV5-6 and TRBJ2-1, with D hard to call. V lost 4 bases to trimming and J lost 5 bases, with 7 bases between them. The CDR3 has 12 amino acids. The germline V gene has CDR1 SGHDT and CDR2 YYEEEE. As DNA, the CDR3 is TGTGCCAGCAGCCCAGTCAACAATGAGCAGTTCTTC. It is translated as CASSPVNNEQFF.

This clonotype was detected ten times or more. The genes are TRBV7-6 and TRBJ2-1; D is possibly TRBD1 (6 bases). V was trimmed by 3 bases and J by 9 bases, leaving 21 bases between them. Germline V lookup: CDR1 SGHVS, CDR2 FNYEAQ. The CDR3 consists of 16 residues. CDR3 in amino acids: CASSFLRDKTSGEQFF. The CDR3 nucleotides read TGTGCCAGCAGCTTTCTCCGGGACAAGACGTCTGGTGAGCAGTTCTTC.

Concerning this clonotype itself: It may be a read error: a sequence one base away is much more abundant. The CDR3 DNA follows: TGTACCAGCAGCTCGGGGGGGGCCTCCTACAATGAGCAGTTCTTC. This codes for CTSSSGGASYNEQFF. This chain uses TRBV7-6 with TRBJ2-1; 8 nucleotides match TRBD2. Germline loops: CDR1 SGHVS, CDR2 FNYEAQ. The CDR3 totals 15 residues.

This clonotype has at least ten counts. The chain has TRBV5-1 and TRBJ2-7, with TRBD1 matching 10 bases. CDR3 length: 15 residues. V lost 0 bases, J lost 3 bases, and 3 bases stayed unmatched. The germline CDR1 and CDR2 sequences are SGHRS and YFSETQ. This CDR3 is CASSLEGTGVYEQYF. The DNA for the CDR3 is TGCGCCAGCAGCTTGGAGGGGACAGGGGTCTACGAGCAGTACTTC.

The chain joins TRBV4-1 to TRBJ1-4, with D unclear. Germline V gene data show CDR1 as MGHRA and CDR2 as YSYEKL. CDR3 length: 13 residues. V was cut by 1 base and J by 5 bases, with 5 bases left in between. The CDR3 reads CASSQGTNEKLFF. The CDR3 DNA reads TGCGCCAGCAGCCAAGGGACCAATGAAAAACTGTTTTTT.

The chain links TRBV25-1 to TRBJ2-3, with 11 bases matching TRBD2. CDR3 length: 16 amino acids. In germline, CDR1 is MGHDK, CDR2 SYGVNS. With V trimmed by 5 bases and J by 5 bases, 9 bases remained unmatched. CDR3 sequence: CASSTVAGGRKDTQYF. The CDR3 DNA is TGTGCCAGCAGTACCGTAGCGGGGGGGAGGAAAGATACGCAGTATTTT.

This clonotype was observed many times. The chain carries TRBV7-2 and TRBJ2-5; a weak D match, TRBD1 (7 bases). This CDR3 comprises 15 residues. The germline CDR1 and CDR2 sequences are SGHTA and FQGNSA. Trimming removed 2 bases at V and 5 bases at J, with 15 bases between. The CDR3 bases are TGTGCCAGCAGCTTACTCGGAGGGGGCGTCGAGACCCAGTACTTC. As protein: CASSLLGGGVETQYF.

This clonotype showed up many times. The chain uses TRBV7-9 and TRBJ2-5, with 7 positions matching TRBD1. The V gene's germline CDR1 is SEHNR and CDR2 FQNEAQ (reference sequence). V lost 5 bases to trimming and J lost 5 bases; unmatched junction nucleotides: 8. The CDR3 loop spans 14 amino acids. The CDR3 is CASSPEGAGETQYF. The CDR3 DNA reads TGTGCCAGCAGCCCCGAGGGGGCCGGGGAGACCCAGTACTTC.

The chain couples TRBV5-6 to TRBJ2-1; 11 bases line up with TRBD1. Germline assignment: CDR1 SGHDT and CDR2 YYEEEE. The trim removed 4 bases at V and 10 bases at J, leaving 16 bases unmatched. The CDR3 is 17 amino acids. DNA for the CDR3: TGTGCCAGCAGCCCTATGTGGACAGGGGGCGCGCCCAGCGAGCAGTTCTTC. The encoded protein is CASSPMWTGGAPSEQFF.

This clonotype was found a few times. This chain uses TRBV19 with TRBJ1-1, with no clear D. CDR1 LNHDA and CDR2 SQIVND come from the germline V gene (reference sequence). V was trimmed by 3 bases and J by 4 bases, leaving 12 bases between them. This CDR3 region has 14 residues. The CDR3 spells CASSIRTGSTEAFF. The CDR3 DNA sequence: TGTGCCAGTAGTATCCGTACGGGGAGCACTGAAGCTTTCTTT.

This rearrangement joins TRBV25-1 to TRBJ2-2, with D perhaps TRBD2 (7 bases). Trimming pared 1 base from V and 1 base from J, leaving 10 bases between. The length of the CDR3 is 16 residues. The germline gives CDR1 MGHDK, CDR2 SYGVNS. CDR3 bases: TGTGCCAGCAGTGAATCGGGGGGCTGGAACACCGGGGAGCTGTTTTTT. Encoded protein: CASSESGGWNTGELFF.

With respect to this clonotype: This sequence may be a read error, since a much larger clone differs from it by one base. It is likely a read error, because the conserved phenylalanine at the end of the CDR3 is missing. The CDR3 DNA sequence: TGTGCCAGCAGCCCGACTAGCGGGGGGGGCCTAGATACGCAGTATCTT. It specifies CASSPTSGGGLDTQYL. J is TRBJ2-3 and V is TRBV7-3; 14 nucleotides align to TRBD2. The CDR3 runs to 16 residues. CDR1 and CDR2 from the germline V gene are SGHTA and FQGTGA. The V segment lost 5 bases and the J segment 5 bases; nucleotides outside the gene matches: 6.

This clonotype has more than one count but fewer than ten. The chain carries TRBV24-1 and TRBJ2-1, with D tentatively TRBD2 (5 bases). The CDR3 loop spans 15 amino acids. V lost 3 bases and J lost 2, with 10 bases in between. Germline CDR1 KGHDR, CDR2 SFDVKD. DNA for the CDR3: TGTGCCACCAGTGATGTGGGGAGTCCCTACAATGAGCAGTTCTTC. It yields the protein CATSDVGSPYNEQFF.

The rearrangement uses TRBV13 and TRBJ2-3; no clear D. Germline CDR1 PRHDT, CDR2 FYEKMQ (reference sequence). The CDR3 loop spans 14 amino acids. V gave up 1 base and J gave up 2 bases, with 7 bases separating them. The CDR3: CASSLEDYTDTQYF. CDR3 sequence (DNA): TGTGCCAGCAGCTTAGAGGATTACACAGATACGCAGTATTTT. Looking up the rest from reference TRBV13 and TRBJ2-3 gives the full variable domain: AAGVIQSPRHLIKEKRETATLKCYPIPRHDTVYWYQQGPGQDPQFLISFYEKMQSDKGSIPDRFSAQQFSDYHSELNMSSLELGDSALYFCASSLEDYTDTQYFGPGTRLTVL.

CDR3 DNA sequence: TGCAGTGCGGGGGGCAGGGAGAATCTCCTCGAGCAGTACGTC. This sequence encodes CSAGGRENLLEQYV. This chain uses TRBV20-1 with TRBJ2-7; D possibly uses TRBD1 or TRBD2 (6 bases each). Looked up from germline, CDR1 is DFQATT and CDR2 is SNEGSKA (reference sequence). The CDR3 loop spans 14 amino acids. The V end lost 6 bases, the J end lost 6 bases, and 21 bases lay between the germline ends.

This clonotype was seen at least ten times. This chain uses TRBV6-5 with TRBJ2-5; the D gene is possibly TRBD1 (5 bases). Germline values: CDR1 MNHEY, CDR2 SVGAGI. Trimming shortened V by 2 bases and J by 7 bases, and 14 bases separated the two germline ends. The CDR3 spans 14 residues. CDR3 DNA sequence: TGTGCCAGCAGTTACGGCCCAGGGCGTGGGACCCAGTACTTC. Protein product: CASSYGPGRGTQYF.

On this clonotype itself: This may be a read error, as it is one base from a much larger clone. The V and J genes are TRBV7-2 and TRBJ2-1, with D perhaps matching TRBD1 (7 bases). The CDR3 contains 16 residues. Looked up from germline, CDR1 is SGHTA and CDR2 is FQGNSA. The CDR3, as DNA: TGTGCCAACAGCTTAGTGTCAGGGGGACTTTACAATGAGCAGTTCTTC. Translated, it gives CANSLVSGGLYNEQFF.

In its sample, this clonotype was seen a few times. The chain joins TRBV7-6 to TRBJ2-1; 11 nucleotides line up with TRBD1. CDR3 length: 17 residues. Germline CDR1 and CDR2: SGHVS and FNYEAQ. V shed 1 base, J shed 10 bases, and the junction held 12 bases outside the gene matches. The CDR3 loop is CASSLVRGGQGGNEQFF. The CDR3 DNA reads as TGTGCCAGCAGCTTAGTAAGGGGGGGACAGGGGGGGAACGAGCAGTTCTTC.

The gene calls are TRBV6-4 and TRBJ2-6; the D call may be TRBD1 or TRBD2 (7 bases each). CDR1 MRHNA and CDR2 SNTAGT come from the germline V gene. This CDR3 spans 22 amino acids. V dropped 6 bases and J dropped 0 bases, with 30 bases sitting between them. The CDR3 nucleotides are TGTGCCAGCAGGGGGGACAGCCAAGGCGGGGGCGGTCCGAGCTCTGGGGCCAACGTCCTGACTTTC. This codes for CASRGDSQGGGGPSSGANVLTF.

This clonotype has ten or more counts. The V call is TRBV6-5, the J call TRBJ2-3; no reliable D call. Deletions cut 0 bases from V and 2 bases from J, with 6 bases between. Germline V gene lookup returns CDR1 MNHEY and CDR2 SVGAGI. The CDR3 totals 14 residues. The chain's CDR3 is CASSYSSVTDTQYF. CDR3 DNA: TGTGCCAGCAGTTACTCGTCAGTCACAGATACGCAGTATTTT.

This clonotype showed up just a few times. J is TRBJ2-7 and V is TRBV5-6; D is uncertain. This CDR3 spans 16 amino acids. Germline CDR1 SGHDT, CDR2 YYEEEE. V was cut by 4 bases and J by 3 bases, with 20 bases left in between. CDR3: CASSPGLLSPNYEQYV. The CDR3 nucleotides are TGTGCCAGCAGCCCCGGTCTGTTAAGCCCCAACTACGAGCAGTACGTC.